These 22 T cell receptor beta chains were all obtained from the same sample, sequenced in a study of T cells in Graves' hyperthyroidism and ophthalmopathy. Authors of the study amplified TCR beta CDR3 regions from RNA transcripts. Carried out on the TCR CDR3, a first-round RT-PCR used the HTBI primer set. Each CDR3 protein is one row after TCRdb ran MiXCR on the multiplex PCR reads. The data hold 150,000 to 200,000 distinct CDR3 sequences, with about 18% observed a single time. Sequenced material: blood. All receptors derive from a woman aged 45-59 years with Graves' hyperthyroidism.

This clonotype was seen many times. This sequence joins TRBV7-3 and TRBJ2-4; D possibly corresponds to TRBD2 (5 bases). Germline V gene data show CDR1 as SGHTA and CDR2 as FQGTGA. CDR3 length equals 14 residues. V was trimmed by 4 bases and J by 1 base, leaving 8 bases between them. CDR3 residues: CASSSSGAKNIQYF. The DNA of the CDR3 is TGTGCCAGCAGCTCGTCGGGGGCCAAAAACATTCAGTACTTC.

This clonotype was observed a handful of times. The genes are TRBV4-2 and TRBJ2-1; D may correspond to TRBD1 or TRBD2 (5 bases each). This CDR3 is built from 16 residues. The germline V and J ends were trimmed by 4 bases and 3 bases, with 16 bases remaining between them. Per the germline V gene, CDR1 is LGHNA and CDR2 is YNFKEQ. The CDR3 loop reads CASSPTPMGDYNEQFF. The CDR3 coding sequence is TGTGCCAGCAGCCCGACTCCCATGGGGGACTACAATGAGCAGTTCTTC.

V and J are TRBV11-3 and TRBJ2-3; D is perhaps TRBD1 or TRBD2 (5 bases each). V gave up 6 bases and J gave up 2 bases, with 12 bases separating them. Germline V CDR1 and CDR2: SGHNT, YENEEA. The CDR3 spans 14 residues. The CDR3 here is CASRKQGTTDTQYF. The CDR3 DNA reads as TGTGCCAGCAGAAAGCAAGGGACCACAGATACGCAGTATTTT.

This clonotype was detected many times. J is TRBJ1-1 and V is TRBV20-1; no clear D gene. With 6 bases removed from V and 1 base from J, the gap between germline ends came to 15 bases. CDR3 length equals 14 residues. The germline V gene encodes CDR1 DFQATT and CDR2 SNEGSKA (reference sequence). In DNA form, the CDR3 reads TGCAGTGCGAAAATCTTATACCAGAACACTGAAGCTTTCTTT. Amino acids: CSAKILYQNTEAFF.

J is TRBJ2-7 and V is TRBV7-2, with TRBD1 matching 7 bases. The V gene's germline CDR1 is SGHTA and CDR2 FQGNSA. V shed 1 base and J 4 bases; nucleotides not matched to a gene: 4. This CDR3 region has 14 residues. CDR3 region: CASSLDRDSYEQYF. CDR3 in DNA: TGTGCCAGCAGCTTAGACCGGGACAGTTACGAGCAGTACTTC.

The rearrangement uses TRBV5-1 and TRBJ1-1, with TRBD1 matching over 7 bases. CDR1 and CDR2 from the germline V gene are SGHRS and YFSETQ. This CDR3 is 14 amino acids long. The ends lost 3 bases at V and 4 bases at J; junction bases unmatched: 6. CDR3 nucleotide sequence: TGCGCCAGCAGCTCAGACAGGGCGGGCACTGAAGCTTTCTTT. It yields the protein CASSSDRAGTEAFF.

This clonotype was recorded many times. The V gene is TRBV10-3, the J gene TRBJ1-2; tentatively, D is TRBD1 (6 bases). CDR1 ENHRY and CDR2 SYGVKD come from the germline V gene. The CDR3 loop spans 13 amino acids. Between the trimmed V and J ends, which lost 7 bases and 2 bases, there was a span of 11 bases. CDR3 coding DNA: TGTGCCATCACAGGGGAGGAGAACTATGGCTACACCTTC. Translation: CAITGEENYGYTF.

In DNA form, the CDR3 reads TGTGCCAGCAGTCCCCGGGGGGATAGCGGGTTCTACGAGCAGTACTTC. This codes for CASSPRGDSGFYEQYF. The chain recombines TRBV27 with TRBJ2-7; 7 nucleotides match TRBD2. V gave up 5 bases and J gave up 3 bases; unmatched junction bases: 13. This CDR3 is 16 amino acids long. Germline CDR1 and CDR2: MNHEY and SMNVEV (reference sequence).

This clonotype was seen many times. J is TRBJ2-1 and V is TRBV20-1; TRBD1 matches at 8 bases. The CDR3 runs to 15 residues. J lost 0 bases, V lost 6 bases, and 7 bases had no gene match. Germline CDR1 reads DFQATT; CDR2 reads SNEGSKA (reference sequence). The CDR3 is CSAIQGVFSYNEQFF. The CDR3 DNA sequence: TGCAGTGCGATACAGGGGGTTTTCTCCTACAATGAGCAGTTCTTC.

In its sample, this clonotype was seen many times. This CDR3 reads CAISGGGVGYTF. CDR3 coding DNA: TGTGCCATCAGTGGAGGAGGGGTTGGCTACACCTTC. The chain joins TRBV10-3 to TRBJ1-2; D is possibly TRBD1 (5 bases). Germline assignment: CDR1 ENHRY and CDR2 SYGVKD. This CDR3 has 12 amino acids. Trimming stripped 4 bases from V and 7 bases from J, with 10 bases between.

This chain uses TRBV4-2 with TRBJ1-2; a weak D match, TRBD1 (6 bases). Trimming removed 3 bases at V and 2 bases at J, with 7 bases between. CDR1 LGHNA and CDR2 YNFKEQ come from the germline V gene. The CDR3 is made up of 13 amino acids. This chain's CDR3 is CASSHQGNYGYTF. The DNA for the CDR3 is TGTGCCAGCAGCCACCAGGGGAACTATGGCTACACCTTC.

This clonotype came up many times. The chain recombines TRBV24-1 with TRBJ1-1, with D hard to call. From germline, CDR1 is KGHDR and CDR2 SFDVKD. This CDR3 comprises 12 residues. Trimming shortened V by 5 bases and J by 5 bases, and 8 bases separated the two germline ends. The CDR3 DNA sequence: TGTGCCACCAGTGTATCGGGGACTGAAGCTTTCTTT. Protein: CATSVSGTEAFF.

This clonotype was picked up many times. V is TRBV7-3 and J is TRBJ1-1; tentatively, D is TRBD1 (5 bases). There are 15 residues in the CDR3. From germline, CDR1 is SGHTA and CDR2 FQGTGA. Trimming shortened V by 5 bases and J by 8 bases, and 21 bases separated the two germline ends. DNA of the CDR3: TGTGCCAGCAGCCTTGGGGCCGGAGTAGCCGGAGAAGCTTTCTTT. Its protein product is CASSLGAGVAGEAFF.

This clonotype was found many times. The chain couples TRBV19 to TRBJ2-7, with 9 bases fitting TRBD1. With 10 bases clipped from V and 4 bases from J, the junction kept 8 bases outside the gene matches. This CDR3 has 13 residues. Germline V lookup: CDR1 LNHDA, CDR2 SQIVND (reference sequence). For the CDR3, the DNA is TGTGCCACCCGGACAGGGGTCGGATACGAGCAGTACTTC. It encodes CATRTGVGYEQYF.

The chain recombines TRBV30 with TRBJ1-2; maybe TRBD1 (5 bases). The CDR3 extends over 12 amino acids. Deletions cut 2 bases from V and 6 bases from J, with 10 bases between. The germline V gene encodes CDR1 GTSNPN and CDR2 SVGIG (reference sequence). The CDR3 loop reads CAWSRGADGYTF. CDR3 DNA sequence: TGTGCCTGGAGTAGAGGGGCTGATGGCTACACCTTC.

The genes are TRBV7-9 and TRBJ1-6; TRBD1 might be the D (5 bases). The CDR3 extends over 15 amino acids. V lost 5 bases, J lost 4 bases, and 12 bases lay in between. CDR1 is SEHNR, CDR2 FQNEAQ, per germline (reference sequence). Here the CDR3 DNA reads TGTGCCAGCAGCCCCCCAACAGGATATAATTCACCCCTCCACTTT. Its translation is CASSPPTGYNSPLHF.

This clonotype was picked up many times. The chain employs TRBV5-1 and TRBJ2-2, with D tentatively TRBD2 (6 bases). V lost 3 bases, J lost 6 bases, and 6 bases lay in between. The CDR3 spans 12 residues. From germline, CDR1 is SGHRS and CDR2 YFSETQ. The CDR3 DNA follows: TGCGCCAGCAGCTCGGGGGCCGGGGAGCTGTTTTTT. It codes for CASSSGAGELFF. Supplemented by reference TRBV5-1 and TRBJ2-2, the full variable domain reads KAGVTQTPRYLIKTRGQQVTLSCSPISGHRSVSWYQQTPGQGLQFLFEYFSETQRNKGNFPGRFSGRQFSNSRSEMNVSTLELGDSALYLCASSSGAGELFFGEGSRLTVL.

This clonotype has ten or more counts. The genes are TRBV9 and TRBJ2-1; D is undetermined. Germline-derived CDR1 and CDR2 are SGDLS and YYNGEE. Trimming left V 0 bases short and J 2 bases short, with 3 bases between. This CDR3 contains 13 residues. The CDR3 coding sequence is TGTGCCAGCAGCGTAGGAACCTACAATGAGCAGTTCTTC. Its protein product is CASSVGTYNEQFF.

This clonotype has at least ten counts. The rearrangement uses TRBV2 and TRBJ2-1; no clear D. V lost 9 bases and J 2 bases, leaving 11 bases between the germline ends. The CDR3 totals 13 residues. Germline V lookup: CDR1 SNHLY, CDR2 FYNNEI. The CDR3 coding sequence is TGTGCCAGTGAGACACCAACCTACAATGAGCAGTTCTTC. Translated: CASETPTYNEQFF.

This clonotype turned up a few times. The J gene is TRBJ1-2, the V gene TRBV6-2 or TRBV6-3; 8 positions agree with TRBD1. Losses at the gene ends were 5 bases for V and 8 bases for J; bases not matched to a gene: 7. The germline gives CDR1 MNHEY, CDR2 SVGEGT. The CDR3 runs 13 residues. The DNA for the CDR3 is TGTGCCAGCAGTACTTGGACAGGGAGCGGCTACACCTTC. Protein sequence: CASSTWTGSGYTF.

This clonotype was recorded many times. DNA for the CDR3: TGTGCCAGCAGCCGACGACAGGGCTTAACGCAGTATTTT. Translated, it gives CASSRRQGLTQYF. This chain uses TRBV7-8 with TRBJ2-3, with 7 bases aligning to TRBD1. V lost 5 bases to trimming and J lost 9 bases; unmatched junction nucleotides: 8. CDR3 length: 13 amino acids. Germline CDR1 and CDR2: SGHVS and FQNEAQ.

V gene TRBV2 combines with J gene TRBJ2-6, with D maybe TRBD1 (5 bases). The CDR3 loop spans 17 amino acids. Germline-derived CDR1 and CDR2 are SNHLY and FYNNEI. V shed 6 bases and J shed 0 bases, with 15 bases lying between them. CDR3 residues: CASRSGIGHSGANVLTF. CDR3 DNA: TGTGCCAGCAGATCTGGTATAGGACACTCTGGGGCCAACGTCCTGACTTTC.